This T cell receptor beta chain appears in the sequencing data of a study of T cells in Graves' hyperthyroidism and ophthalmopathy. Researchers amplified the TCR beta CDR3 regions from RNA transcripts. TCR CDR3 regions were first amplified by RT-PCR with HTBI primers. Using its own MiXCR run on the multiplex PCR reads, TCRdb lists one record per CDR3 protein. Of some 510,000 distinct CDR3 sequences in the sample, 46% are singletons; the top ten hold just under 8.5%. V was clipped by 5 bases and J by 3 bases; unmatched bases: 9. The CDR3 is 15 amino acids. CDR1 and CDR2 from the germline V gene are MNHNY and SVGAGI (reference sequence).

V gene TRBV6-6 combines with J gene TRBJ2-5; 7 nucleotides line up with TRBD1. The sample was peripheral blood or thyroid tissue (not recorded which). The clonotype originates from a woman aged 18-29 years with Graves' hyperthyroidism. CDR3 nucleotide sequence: TGTGCCAGCAGTCAAGCCCGGACAGGAGAAGAGACCCAGTACTTC. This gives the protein CASSQARTGEETQYF.